This entry lists 24 T cell receptor beta chains sequenced from one sample in a study of T cell repertoires and HLA-DP antigens. For these receptors, no antigen is known. The table came from immunoSEQ multiplex PCR; TCRdb's copy has only in-frame clones and leaves some out. Seen here are about 73,000 clones, roughly 77% observed once, and the top ten hold around 1.4%. Sequences were obtained from CD4+ T cells from PBMCs. These receptor sequences come from a man in his sixties in good health and CMV-seronegative.

The CDR3 nucleotides read TGTGCCAGCAGCTTGACTACAGGTTATGAAAAACTGTTTTTT. It specifies CASSLTTGYEKLFF. This chain connects TRBV7-8 to TRBJ1-4; D perhaps matches TRBD1 (5 bases). Germline CDR1 and CDR2: SGHVS and FQNEAQ. This CDR3 spans 14 amino acids. Trimming removed 3 bases at V and 6 bases at J, with 11 bases between.

The chain combines TRBV18 with TRBJ2-5; D is possibly TRBD2 (6 bases). Germline V gives CDR1 KGHSH, CDR2 LQKENI. The CDR3 sequence is 15 residues long. Trimming took off 1 base at V and 3 bases at J, with 12 bases between the two ends. CDR3 loop: CASSPLEGWEETQYF. The CDR3, as DNA: TGTGCCAGCTCACCACTGGAGGGATGGGAAGAGACCCAGTACTTC.

The chain has TRBV28 and TRBJ2-5, with TRBD1 identical over 7 bases. Germline lookup yields CDR1 MDHEN and CDR2 SYDVKM. V lost 6 bases to trimming and J lost 1 base; unmatched junction nucleotides: 2. The CDR3 sequence is 13 residues long. The chain's CDR3 is CASRRQGQETQYF. The CDR3, as DNA: TGTGCCAGCAGGAGACAGGGCCAAGAGACCCAGTACTTC.

The gene calls are TRBV4-3 and TRBJ2-1, with no clear D. Germline V lookup: CDR1 LGHNA, CDR2 YSLEER. Deletions cut 5 bases from V and 7 bases from J, with 24 bases between. This CDR3 has 17 amino acids. As DNA, the CDR3 is TGCGCCAGCAGCGGATCCTCTAGTAGCTCAGTTGCAAATGAGCAGTTCTTC. Its protein is CASSGSSSSSVANEQFF.

A few counts support this clone. V is TRBV19 and J is TRBJ2-3; D is unclear. Germline V gene lookup returns CDR1 LNHDA and CDR2 SQIVND (reference sequence). V dropped 10 bases and J dropped 3 bases, with 8 bases sitting between them. The CDR3 has 11 residues. The CDR3 reads CATEGTDTQYF. The CDR3 nucleotides read TGTGCCACCGAAGGTACAGATACGCAGTATTTT.

V usage is TRBV28 and J usage is TRBJ2-1; 11 bases are a match to TRBD2. The CDR3 extends over 13 amino acids. Trimming removed 7 bases from V and 7 bases from J; junction bases left unmatched: 3. The germline V gene has CDR1 MDHEN and CDR2 SYDVKM. The chain's CDR3 is CASIAGGQNEQFF. CDR3 DNA sequence: TGTGCCAGCATAGCGGGGGGGCAGAATGAGCAGTTCTTC. Variable domain in full (rest from reference TRBV28 and TRBJ2-1): DVKVTQSSRYLVKRTGEKVFLECVQDMDHENMFWYRQDPGLGLRLIYFSYDVKMKEKGDIPEGYSVSREKKERFSLILESASTNQTSMYLCASIAGGQNEQFFGPGTRLTVL.

The chain uses TRBV5-4 and TRBJ2-5; D gene uncertain. The germline CDR1 and CDR2 sequences are SGHNT and YYREEE (reference sequence). CDR3 length: 13 amino acids. V lost 4 bases and J 0 bases, leaving 7 bases between the germline ends. The CDR3 spells CASSRVYQETQYF. The CDR3 bases are TGTGCCAGCAGCAGGGTTTACCAAGAGACCCAGTACTTC.

CDR3 residues: CASSSKGGETQYF. CDR3 coding DNA: TGTGCCAGCAGCTCTAAAGGAGGGGAGACCCAGTACTTC. This rearrangement joins TRBV7-2 to TRBJ2-5, with TRBD2 as a possible D gene (6 bases). The CDR3 has 13 residues. CDR1 is SGHTA, CDR2 FQGNSA, per germline. V was trimmed by 4 bases and J by 5 bases, leaving 11 bases between them.

The V call is TRBV2, the J call TRBJ2-7; TRBD1 is a possible D gene (6 bases). With 5 bases removed from V and 1 base from J, the gap between germline ends came to 9 bases. The germline V gene encodes CDR1 SNHLY and CDR2 FYNNEI. The CDR3 runs 13 residues. CDR3 nucleotides: TGTGCCAGCAGTCGGGACATGTCCTACGAGCAGTACTTC. Its protein is CASSRDMSYEQYF.

This clone was seen only once. This specimen includes other DNA sequences encoding the same CDR3. This sequence joins TRBV18 and TRBJ1-1; D is perhaps TRBD1 (5 bases). In germline, CDR1 is KGHSH, CDR2 LQKENI. Trimming cost V 3 bases and J 2 bases, with 13 bases left between them. This CDR3 region has 15 residues. CDR3 residues: CASSPSGPSNTEAFF. DNA for the CDR3: TGTGCCAGCTCACCTTCGGGACCGAGCAACACTGAAGCTTTCTTT. Together with reference TRBV18 and TRBJ1-1, the CDR3 gives the full variable domain: NAGVMQNPRHLVRRRGQEARLRCSPMKGHSHVYWYRQLPEEGLKFMVYLQKENIIDESGMPKERFSAEFPKEGPSILRIQQVVRGDSAAYFCASSPSGPSNTEAFFGQGTRLTVV.

The chain combines TRBV19 with TRBJ2-2, with unresolved D. Germline CDR1 LNHDA, CDR2 SQIVND (reference sequence). The ends were cut back, 7 bases at V and 0 bases at J, with 15 bases in the middle. The CDR3 totals 16 residues. In nucleotides, the CDR3 is TGTGCCAGTACGGGCCGGAAGCCCGCGAACACCGGGGAGCTGTTTTTT. Translating it yields CASTGRKPANTGELFF.

CDR3 in amino acids: CASSLGADRNYGYTF. The CDR3 DNA reads as TGTGCCAGCAGCTTGGGCGCTGACAGGAACTATGGCTACACCTTC. The genes are TRBV11-1 and TRBJ1-2; possible D gene TRBD1, 6 bases. V dropped 3 bases and J dropped 2 bases, with 13 bases sitting between them. Looked up from germline, CDR1 is SGHAT and CDR2 is FQDESV (reference sequence). The CDR3 has 15 residues. Using reference TRBV11-1 and TRBJ1-2 for the parts outside the CDR3, the full variable domain is EAEVAQSPRYKITEKSQAVAFWCDPISGHATLYWYRQILGQGPELLVQFQDESVVDDSQLPKDRFSAERLKGVDSTLKIQPAELGDSAMYLCASSLGADRNYGYTFGSGTRLTVV.

The chain links TRBV5-1 to TRBJ1-1; D might be TRBD1 (5 bases). There are 16 residues in the CDR3. Between the trimmed V and J ends, which lost 0 bases and 6 bases, there was a span of 18 bases. CDR1 is SGHRS and CDR2 is YFSETQ in the germline V gene. For the CDR3, the DNA is TGCGCCAGCAGCTTGGAGAGGGACTGGGGATTGGCTGAAGCTTTCTTT. Amino acids: CASSLERDWGLAEAFF.

This rearrangement joins TRBV18 to TRBJ2-6, with D hard to call. CDR1 and CDR2 from the germline V gene are KGHSH and LQKENI. The CDR3 is made up of 14 amino acids. Trimming stripped 0 bases from V and 3 bases from J, with 3 bases between. The CDR3 reads CASSPPLGANVLTF. In nucleotides, the CDR3 is TGTGCCAGCTCACCACCTCTTGGGGCCAACGTCCTGACTTTC.

The chain joins TRBV2 to TRBJ1-4; 7 positions agree with TRBD1. CDR1 is SNHLY and CDR2 is FYNNEI in the germline V gene. This CDR3 contains 16 residues. J gave up 4 bases and V 3 bases, and 8 bases lay outside the gene matches. CDR3 in amino acids: CASSDPTGVGNEKLFF. CDR3 DNA: TGTGCCAGCAGTGACCCCACAGGGGTTGGTAATGAAAAACTGTTTTTT. Combining the CDR3 with reference TRBV2 and TRBJ1-4 gives the whole variable domain EPEVTQTPSHQVTQMGQEVILRCVPISNHLYFYWYRQILGQKVEFLVSFYNNEISEKSEIFDDQFSVERPDGSNFTLKIRSTKLEDSAMYFCASSDPTGVGNEKLFFGSGTQLSVL.

This clone was found a few times. The rearrangement links TRBV7-9 to TRBJ2-3, with 7 bases aligning to TRBD1. V was clipped by 4 bases and J by 7 bases; unmatched bases: 5. Germline V gene lookup returns CDR1 SEHNR and CDR2 FQNEAQ (reference sequence). The CDR3 covers 13 residues. The CDR3 spells CASSSLDRYTQYF. Written as DNA, the CDR3 is TGTGCCAGCAGCTCCCTGGACAGGTATACGCAGTATTTT.

The chain recombines TRBV6-1 with TRBJ2-3, with 9 bases that match TRBD2. This CDR3 region has 14 residues. V trimming: 4 bases; J trimming: 4 bases; junction bases outside the gene matches: 3. Per germline, CDR1 MNHNS and CDR2 SASEGT. CDR3 loop: CASSVSGRPDTQYF. DNA of the CDR3: TGTGCCAGCAGTGTTAGCGGGAGACCAGATACGCAGTATTTT.

The V gene is TRBV6-5, the J gene TRBJ1-1; TRBD1 aligns across 7 bases. With 0 bases clipped from V and 5 bases from J, the junction kept 6 bases outside the gene matches. There are 15 residues in the CDR3. Germline V CDR1 and CDR2: MNHEY, SVGAGI. CDR3 coding DNA: TGTGCCAGCAGTTACTCGATTACAGGGGAGACTGAAGCTTTCTTT. It codes for CASSYSITGETEAFF.

The rearrangement links TRBV6-1 to TRBJ2-1; D gene unclear. Germline assignment: CDR1 MNHNS and CDR2 SASEGT. The germline V and J ends were trimmed by 2 bases and 8 bases, with 7 bases remaining between them. The CDR3 has 12 amino acids. The CDR3, as DNA: TGTGCCAGCAGTGAACTGAGGTATGAGCAGTTCTTC. Amino acids: CASSELRYEQFF.

V is TRBV7-8 and J is TRBJ2-2; D is unclear. Germline CDR1 and CDR2: SGHVS and FQNEAQ. Trimming cost V 3 bases and J 5 bases, with 4 bases left between them. This CDR3 has 12 amino acids. CDR3 sequence reads: CASSFETGELFF. CDR3 in DNA: TGTGCCAGCAGCTTTGAGACCGGGGAGCTGTTTTTT.

There are a few counts of this clone. This chain joins TRBV7-2 and TRBJ2-3, with TRBD2 matching 11 bases. Per the germline V gene, CDR1 is SGHTA and CDR2 is FQGNSA. The CDR3 has 15 amino acids. V shed 1 base and J 4 bases; nucleotides not matched to a gene: 1. CDR3 protein: CASSLEGLAADTQYF. CDR3 nucleotide sequence: TGTGCCAGCAGCTTAGAGGGACTAGCGGCAGATACGCAGTATTTT.

In its sample, this clone was seen once. J is TRBJ2-1 and V is TRBV30; no firm D call. Germline V gives CDR1 GTSNPN, CDR2 SVGIG (reference sequence). Trimming pared 2 bases from V and 12 bases from J, leaving 11 bases between. The CDR3 sequence is 11 residues long. CDR3 region: CAWSSVLGQFF. The CDR3 DNA reads as TGTGCCTGGAGTTCGGTGTTAGGGCAGTTCTTC.

This chain links TRBV4-1 with TRBJ1-2, with TRBD1 identical over 10 bases. V gave up 5 bases and J gave up 3 bases; unmatched junction bases: 6. CDR1 and CDR2 from the germline V gene are MGHRA and YSYEKL. This CDR3 is built from 15 residues. Here the CDR3 DNA reads TGCGCCAGCAGCGTCCGGGACAGGGGCGACTATGGCTACACCTTC. Translating gives CASSVRDRGDYGYTF.

In its sample, this clone was seen once. The V and J genes are TRBV27 and TRBJ2-1; D not certain. Trimming took off 6 bases at V and 6 bases at J, with 9 bases between the two ends. The CDR3 has 12 amino acids. Germline V CDR1 and CDR2: MNHEY, SMNVEV (reference sequence). Here the CDR3 reads CASRNQGNEQFF. The CDR3 region has the DNA TGTGCCAGCAGAAACCAAGGCAATGAGCAGTTCTTC.